This T cell receptor beta chain was obtained from a study of neurological immune-mediated disorders. Findings of the study overall: Phylogenetic grouping assigned the repertoires of 18 of 34 multiple sclerosis patients to a single related-CDR3 cluster, which may represent a signature.

CDR1 and CDR2 (germline): DFQATT, SNEGSKA (reference sequence). This CDR3 is 14 amino acids long. The V end was cut by 2 bases, the J end by 10 bases, with 20 bases between. The cDNA was synthesized by means of template-switch 5'RACE, which was carried out with 10-nucleotide random UMIs. TCRdb recomputed calls from the 5' RACE reads with MiXCR, one row per CDR3 protein. The table records tens of thousands of distinct CDR3 sequences, 4% to 6% of them present only once. This clonotype was counted many times. Its antigen is still unknown. The receptor was derived from a man aged 18-30 years with multiple sclerosis. The chain couples TRBV20-1 to TRBJ1-1, with a weak D call TRBD1 (5 bases). Input material: PBMCs. As DNA, the CDR3 is TGCAGTGCTAGATTCGACAGAAGTGATTTTTTAGCTTTCTTT. Translation: CSARFDRSDFLAFF.